This entry is about one TCR beta chain. Its binding antigen is unknown. Nothing much larger sits one base from this clone, and base qualities are not available. Preparation of the library involved the immunoSEQ multiplex PCR assay. Drawn from immuneACCESS, this table holds only the in-frame rearrangements with V and J called that TCRdb kept. Clones are partly lost; checked studies trace under half to an unresolved V gene and leave the rest unexplained. The sample records about 36,000 clones, 93% of which are singletons. The ten largest account for approximately 1.7% of the sample. The entry originates in a study of control samples from healthy donors and cancer patients (dated by TCRdb to 2020 to 2021). Reading from cysteine to phenylalanine, the CDR3 counts 14 amino acids. The only DNA kept is the CDR3, 42 bases in frame from the first base. CDR1 and CDR2 were assigned from the germline V gene as WSHSY and SAAADI. Here V drops 6 bases and J drops 4 bases, and the junction holds 5 bases not matched to any gene.

Sequencing used PBMCs. The sequence is built from TRBV10-2 and TRBJ1-4, with TRBD1 identical over 7 junction bases. The origin of this receptor is a man aged 35-49 years with colorectal cancer. The encoded CDR3 is CASRVTGNNEKLFF. The base sequence is TGCGCCAGCAGGGTGACAGGGAATAATGAAAAACTGTTTTTT.